The 29 T cell receptor beta chains below come from one sample, sequenced in a study of blood T cell repertoires in COVID-19. This table comes from immunoSEQ multiplex PCR, and its TCRdb copy is limited to in-frame clones, with some not included. The sample lists about 46,000 clones, more than 75% occurring once. Sequencing was done on a sample of peripheral blood. These receptors were obtained from a human donor in a cohort sampled during active COVID-19.

In its sample, this clone was seen a few times. Other DNA sequences in the sample encode the same CDR3. This chain uses TRBV5-1 with TRBJ2-7, with a weak D call TRBD1 (5 bases). The CDR3 spans 15 residues. V lost 0 bases, J lost 2 bases, and 12 bases lay in between. The V gene's germline CDR1 is SGHRS and CDR2 YFSETQ. DNA for the CDR3: TGCGCCAGCAGCTTGGGGTCAGGGAAGGCCTACGAGCAGTACTTC. This sequence encodes CASSLGSGKAYEQYF.

The chain links TRBV15 to TRBJ2-7, with D possibly matching TRBD2 (6 bases). The CDR3 loop spans 14 amino acids. Germline loops: CDR1 LNHNV, CDR2 YYDKDF (reference sequence). Trimming took 5 bases from V and 4 from J, leaving 15 bases between them. The CDR3 region is CATSVRDGGYEQYF. The CDR3 region has the DNA TGTGCCACCAGCGTCCGGGACGGGGGTTACGAGCAGTACTTC.

The chain combines TRBV5-1 with TRBJ2-6; D uncertain. Germline values: CDR1 SGHRS, CDR2 YFSETQ. The CDR3 extends over 15 amino acids. V was cut by 0 bases and J by 0 bases, with 4 bases left in between. CDR3 sequence reads: CASSLGDSGANVLTF. The CDR3 DNA sequence: TGCGCCAGCAGCTTGGGCGACTCTGGGGCCAACGTCCTGACTTTC.

The chain uses TRBV4-1 and TRBJ2-5, with 10 bases lining up with TRBD2. Germline lookup yields CDR1 MGHRA and CDR2 YSYEKL. The J segment lost 5 bases and the V segment lost 1 base, leaving 10 bases of the junction unmatched. This CDR3 contains 17 residues. The CDR3 loop is CASSQVKLAGVTETQYF. The CDR3 coding sequence is TGCGCCAGCAGCCAAGTTAAGCTAGCGGGAGTTACCGAGACCCAGTACTTC.

J is TRBJ1-2 and V is TRBV25-1; D unclear. Trimming took 5 bases from V and 6 from J, leaving 7 bases between them. The CDR3 has 11 residues. The germline V gene has CDR1 MGHDK and CDR2 SYGVNS. This CDR3 reads CASSQTNGYTF. As DNA, the CDR3 is TGTGCCAGCAGTCAGACAAATGGCTACACCTTC.

This sequence joins TRBV19 and TRBJ2-1; 9 bases align to TRBD2. The CDR3 totals 15 residues. CDR1 is LNHDA and CDR2 is SQIVND in the germline V gene (reference sequence). V trimming: 7 bases; J trimming: 6 bases; junction bases outside the gene matches: 10. CDR3 bases: TGTGCCAGTACGGGCGGGAGGGCCCAAACCAATGAGCAGTTCTTC. It yields the protein CASTGGRAQTNEQFF. The full variable domain, with the rest looked up from reference TRBV19 and TRBJ2-1, is DGGITQSPKYLFRKEGQNVTLSCEQNLNHDAMYWYRQDPGQGLRLIYYSQIVNDFQKGDIAEGYSVSREKKESFPLTVTSAQKNPTAFYLCASTGGRAQTNEQFFGPGTRLTVL.

This rearrangement joins TRBV5-6 to TRBJ2-7; D remains ambiguous. This CDR3 is built from 14 residues. Germline CDR1 SGHDT, CDR2 YYEEEE. The V end lost 0 bases, the J end lost 8 bases, and 15 bases lay between the germline ends. The CDR3 loop reads CASSLGAVPSKQYF. In nucleotides, the CDR3 is TGTGCCAGCAGCTTGGGGGCAGTCCCATCCAAGCAGTACTTC.

The V call is TRBV4-1, the J call TRBJ1-1; TRBD1 is a possible D gene (5 bases). The V gene's germline CDR1 is MGHRA and CDR2 YSYEKL. CDR3 length: 14 amino acids. V lost 4 bases and J lost 5, with 14 bases in between. This CDR3 is CASSPPVGGTEAFF. In nucleotides, the CDR3 is TGCGCCAGCAGCCCCCCCGTGGGGGGAACTGAAGCTTTCTTT.

The chain carries TRBV7-9 and TRBJ2-1, with D possibly being TRBD2 (5 bases). V lost 3 bases, J lost 2 bases, and 14 bases lay in between. Germline CDR1 is SEHNR and CDR2 is FQNEAQ (reference sequence). The CDR3 has 16 residues. CDR3: CASSFAPSGAYNEQFF. The CDR3 DNA is TGTGCCAGCAGCTTCGCCCCCAGCGGAGCCTACAATGAGCAGTTCTTC.

The count of this clone is one. This rearrangement joins TRBV4-1 to TRBJ1-5; 9 bases match TRBD1. This CDR3 is 15 amino acids long. The V segment lost 3 bases and the J segment 0 bases; nucleotides outside the gene matches: 0. Germline values: CDR1 MGHRA, CDR2 YSYEKL. CDR3: CASSQGQGSNQPQHF. CDR3 coding DNA: TGCGCCAGCAGCCAGGGACAGGGTAGCAATCAGCCCCAGCATTTT.

The gene calls are TRBV2 and TRBJ1-2, with TRBD1 as a possible D gene (6 bases). The CDR3 extends over 11 amino acids. V shed 6 bases and J shed 13 bases, with 15 bases lying between them. CDR1 and CDR2 (germline): SNHLY, FYNNEI. The CDR3 here is CASSPGQNFTF. As DNA, the CDR3 is TGTGCCAGCAGCCCCGGACAGAACTTCACCTTC.

The chain uses TRBV20-1 and TRBJ2-3, with 15 bases fitting TRBD2. CDR1 and CDR2 (germline): DFQATT, SNEGSKA (reference sequence). The CDR3 is 15 residues long. V shed 3 bases, J shed 7 bases, and the junction held 5 bases outside the gene matches. CDR3 in amino acids: CSASGLAGGQNTQYF. The CDR3 DNA reads as TGCAGTGCTAGTGGACTAGCGGGGGGGCAAAATACGCAGTATTTT.

The chain links TRBV6-4 to TRBJ2-7; D possibly corresponds to TRBD2 (5 bases). Germline V lookup: CDR1 MRHNA, CDR2 SNTAGT. There are 16 residues in the CDR3. The V end was cut by 7 bases, the J end by 0 bases, with 19 bases between. The CDR3 DNA sequence: TGTGCCAGCACCCTCTCGGAGGTACGCTTCTCCTACGAGCAGTACTTC. Protein product: CASTLSEVRFSYEQYF.

This clone appeared a few times. The J gene is TRBJ1-5, the V gene TRBV7-2; no reliable D call. The V gene's germline CDR1 is SGHTA and CDR2 FQGNSA. CDR3 size: 13 residues. V lost 4 bases, J lost 4 bases, and 8 bases lay in between. The CDR3 nucleotides read TGTGCCAGCAGCTCTCAGGCGAATCAGCCCCAGCATTTT. It codes for CASSSQANQPQHF.

The J gene is TRBJ1-1, the V gene TRBV7-2; 11 bases agree with TRBD1. With 6 bases clipped from V and 5 bases from J, the junction kept 5 bases outside the gene matches. The CDR3 is made up of 14 amino acids. Germline CDR1 is SGHTA and CDR2 is FQGNSA. DNA for the CDR3: TGTGCCAGCAGAAGGACAGGGGGCTCAACTGAAGCTTTCTTT. It yields the protein CASRRTGGSTEAFF.

As concerns this clone: With a much larger clone just one base away, this may be a read error. The chain combines TRBV7-9 with TRBJ2-7; 10 bases fit TRBD1. Per the germline V gene, CDR1 is SEHNR and CDR2 is FQNEAQ (reference sequence). The trim removed 3 bases at V and 2 bases at J, leaving 1 base unmatched. The CDR3 has 14 residues. DNA of the CDR3: TGTGCCAGCAGCTTCGACAGGGGGCCCTACGAGCAGTACTTC. It is translated as CASSFDRGPYEQYF.

This clone was seen once. V is TRBV25-1 and J is TRBJ2-5; weak D call: TRBD1 (5 bases). The V end was cut by 5 bases, the J end by 0 bases, with 16 bases between. Germline CDR1 MGHDK, CDR2 SYGVNS. This CDR3 is built from 16 residues. The CDR3 sequence: CASSNSDSRYQETQYF. The CDR3, as DNA: TGTGCCAGCAGTAACTCCGACAGTCGGTACCAAGAGACCCAGTACTTC.

This clone turned up a few times. This chain connects TRBV4-2 to TRBJ1-4, with TRBD1 identical over 8 bases. With V trimmed by 5 bases and J by 7 bases, 6 bases remained unmatched. CDR3 size: 14 residues. CDR1 LGHNA and CDR2 YNFKEQ come from the germline V gene. The CDR3 DNA reads as TGTGCCAGCAGCAATCAGGGGGCAGGTGAAAAACTGTTTTTT. It encodes CASSNQGAGEKLFF.

The chain couples TRBV21-1 to TRBJ1-5; TRBD1 reflects the table's D call only, with no check against the DNA. TRBV21-1 is a listed pseudogene. The CDR3 sequence is 15 residues long. The CDR3: CASSAHRVSNQPQHF. The CDR3 DNA is TGTGCCAGCAGCGCCCACAGGGTTAGCAATCAGCCCCAGCATTTT.

V and J are TRBV4-1 and TRBJ1-2; D perhaps matches TRBD1 (5 bases). Per the germline V gene, CDR1 is MGHRA and CDR2 is YSYEKL. The V and J ends lost 5 bases and 5 bases respectively, with 15 bases between them. The CDR3 consists of 14 residues. The CDR3 nucleotides are TGCGCCAGCAGCAGCCTGACAGATTTGTATGGCTACACCTTC. Translated: CASSSLTDLYGYTF.

V and J are TRBV6-4 and TRBJ2-1; 13 bases agree with TRBD2. The CDR3 is 15 residues long. CDR1 MRHNA and CDR2 SNTAGT come from the germline V gene. Trimming removed 3 bases from V and 4 bases from J; junction bases left unmatched: 0. The CDR3 region is CASSETSGGYNEQFF. The CDR3 nucleotides read TGTGCCAGCAGTGAGACTAGCGGGGGGTACAATGAGCAGTTCTTC.

The gene calls are TRBV14 and TRBJ1-2; perhaps TRBD1 as D (6 bases). This CDR3 spans 15 amino acids. Germline V gene data show CDR1 as SGHDN and CDR2 as FVKESK. V was pared by 4 bases and J by 7 bases, with 19 bases between. The CDR3 DNA reads TGTGCCAGCAGCCTTACCTGGACAGACCCCTCTGGCTACACCTTC. Protein product: CASSLTWTDPSGYTF.

This chain connects TRBV27 to TRBJ2-5, with 10 bases lining up with TRBD2. The germline gives CDR1 MNHEY, CDR2 SMNVEV (reference sequence). Losses at the gene ends were 5 bases for V and 9 bases for J; bases not matched to a gene: 12. The CDR3 is made up of 15 amino acids. The CDR3 region is CASSAGTSAFRAQYF. The CDR3, as DNA: TGTGCCAGCAGTGCAGGGACTAGCGCCTTTAGGGCCCAGTACTTC.

This clone was counted between two and nine times. This chain links TRBV3-1 (or the pseudogene TRBV3-2) with TRBJ1-6; D call uncertain. CDR1 and CDR2 (germline): LGHDT, YNNKEL (reference sequence). The CDR3 runs 13 residues. Trimming removed 1 base from V and 10 bases from J, with 8 bases in between. For the CDR3, the DNA is TGTGCCAGCAGCCAAGGTGCGGAATCACCCCTCCACTTT. It translates to CASSQGAESPLHF.

The chain carries TRBV7-2 and TRBJ2-5; TRBD2 matches at 8 bases. V was clipped by 1 base and J by 5 bases; unmatched bases: 9. Germline CDR1 and CDR2: SGHTA and FQGNSA. This CDR3 is 16 amino acids long. The CDR3 DNA sequence: TGTGCCAGCAGCTTAGGGGGGCCGGGACTAGTGGAGACCCAGTACTTC. Its translation: CASSLGGPGLVETQYF.

This sequence joins TRBV9 and TRBJ2-2, with 10 bases identical to TRBD1. Trimming cost V 4 bases and J 7 bases; bases outside gene matches: 7. This CDR3 contains 15 residues. The V gene's germline CDR1 is SGDLS and CDR2 YYNGEE. CDR3 residues: CASSRGGQGFGELFF. DNA of the CDR3: TGTGCCAGCAGCCGCGGGGGACAGGGGTTCGGGGAGCTGTTTTTT.

The chain uses TRBV5-1 and TRBJ1-1, with a weak D call TRBD1 (5 bases). The V gene lost 3 bases and the J gene lost 14 bases, with 23 bases spanning the gap. The V gene's germline CDR1 is SGHRS and CDR2 YFSETQ. The CDR3 runs 14 residues. The CDR3 bases are TGCGCCAGCAGCTGGGGGGATGGCAGGAGGCAGCTGTTCTTT. Protein: CASSWGDGRRQLFF. The variable domain in full, completed from reference TRBV5-1 and TRBJ1-1, reads KAGVTQTPRYLIKTRGQQVTLSCSPISGHRSVSWYQQTPGQGLQFLFEYFSETQRNKGNFPGRFSGRQFSNSRSEMNVSTLELGDSALYLCASSWGDGRRQLFFGQGTRLTVV.

The gene calls are TRBV6-1 and TRBJ1-3, with 8 positions matching TRBD1. Germline CDR1 MNHNS, CDR2 SASEGT. The junction had 7 bases not matched to a gene; V was cut back by 4 bases and J by 2 bases. The CDR3 is 16 amino acids. CDR3 in DNA: TGTGCCAGCAGTGGCCACAGGGGGATCGCTGGAAACACCATATATTTT. Translated, it gives CASSGHRGIAGNTIYF.

The rearrangement uses TRBV6-6 and TRBJ2-1, with D unclear. This CDR3 spans 17 amino acids. The V gene lost 5 bases and the J gene lost 0 bases, with 17 bases spanning the gap. CDR1 and CDR2 from the germline V gene are MNHNY and SVGAGI (reference sequence). Here the CDR3 reads CASSRAGSPSSYNEQFF. The CDR3 DNA sequence: TGTGCCAGCAGTCGGGCAGGTTCCCCAAGCTCCTACAATGAGCAGTTCTTC.